This T cell receptor beta chain is from a study of T cells after yellow fever vaccination. MiXCR, applied by TCRdb to the 5' RACE reads, yields one record per CDR3 protein. The table records about 150,000 distinct CDR3 sequences, about 6.2% of them present only once. This clonotype was counted many times. CDR1 is SGHRS, CDR2 YFSETQ, per germline. There are 13 residues in the CDR3. Trimming removed 5 bases at V and 0 bases at J, with 8 bases between. The chain links TRBV5-1 to TRBJ1-1; D is unclear. This receptor was taken from a man in his thirties or forties who received the YFV17D yellow fever vaccine. Specimen: CD4+ T cells sorted from PBMCs, collected 10 days after the yellow fever booster vaccination. The CDR3 is CASRSELNTEAFF. In DNA, the CDR3 is TGCGCCAGCAGATCGGAACTGAACACTGAAGCTTTCTTT.